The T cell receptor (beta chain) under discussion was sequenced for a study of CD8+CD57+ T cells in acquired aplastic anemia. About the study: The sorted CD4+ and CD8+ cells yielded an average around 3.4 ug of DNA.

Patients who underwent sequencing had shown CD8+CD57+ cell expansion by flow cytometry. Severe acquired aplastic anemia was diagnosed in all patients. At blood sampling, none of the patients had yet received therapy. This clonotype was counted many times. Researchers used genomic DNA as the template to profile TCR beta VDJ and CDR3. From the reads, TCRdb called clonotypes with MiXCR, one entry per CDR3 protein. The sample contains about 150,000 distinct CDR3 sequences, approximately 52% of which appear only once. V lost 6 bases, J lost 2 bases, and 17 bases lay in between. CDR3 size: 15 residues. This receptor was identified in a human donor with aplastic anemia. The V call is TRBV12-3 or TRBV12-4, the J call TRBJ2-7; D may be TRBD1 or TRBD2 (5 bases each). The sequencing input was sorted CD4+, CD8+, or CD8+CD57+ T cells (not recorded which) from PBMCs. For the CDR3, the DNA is TGTGCCAGCAGCTACTCGGGGACGTTAACCTACGAGCAGTACTTC. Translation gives CASSYSGTLTYEQYF.